This T cell receptor (beta chain) is from a study of T cells in Graves' hyperthyroidism and ophthalmopathy. The authors took PBMCs from roughly 9.3 ml fresh peripheral blood. Study results and caveats: In the analysis, a 13 V-J model separated ophthalmopathy from stable hyperthyroidism.

RNA transcripts served as the template for amplifying TCR beta CDR3 regions. During a first-round RT-PCR of the TCR CDR3, the HTBI primer set was used. MiXCR, run by TCRdb on the multiplex PCR reads, gives a single entry per CDR3 protein. The table records a few hundred thousand distinct CDR3 sequences, roughly 13% of them present only once. This clonotype was counted a few times. The antigen is undetermined. With 9 bases clipped from V and 8 bases from J, the junction kept 9 bases outside the gene matches. This CDR3 is built from 12 residues. The germline V gene has CDR1 MDHEN and CDR2 SYDVKM. The TCR sequence derives from a woman in her 30s with Graves' hyperthyroidism that later progressed to Graves' ophthalmopathy. This chain joins TRBV28 and TRBJ1-2; 7 nucleotides match TRBD1. The sample consisted of blood. The CDR3 nucleotides are TGTGCCAGTTCGCGACAGGGCTGGGGCTACACCTTC. It encodes CASSRQGWGYTF.